These 12 T cell receptor beta chains were sequenced from one sample in a study of shared clonotypes between healthy human individuals. Profiling relied on immunoSEQ multiplex PCR, and the TCRdb table lists in-frame clones only, not all of them. The table shows over 2 million clones, with 95% occurring only once. The specimen was naive CD4+ T cells sorted from blood. Subset denoted: CD45RA+ positively selected. These receptors all come from a man between 18 and 35 years old in good health.

The CDR3 DNA sequence: TGCGCCAGCAGAGCCGGACAGGGTCCCTACGAGCAGTACTTC. Amino acids: CASRAGQGPYEQYF. This chain uses TRBV10-2 with TRBJ2-7; 8 positions match TRBD1. The CDR3 is 14 amino acids. Germline V CDR1 and CDR2: WSHSY, SAAADI. V lost 6 bases and J lost 2; bases outside the gene matches: 6.

This chain joins TRBV10-3 and TRBJ2-7; D unclear. Trimming cost V 3 bases and J 2 bases, with 11 bases left between them. Germline V gives CDR1 ENHRY, CDR2 SYGVKD. The CDR3 contains 14 residues. The CDR3, as DNA: TGTGCCATCAGTGACCTTGCGGACGCCTACGAGCAGTACTTC. Amino acid sequence: CAISDLADAYEQYF.

The CDR3 DNA reads TGTGCCAGTACGGTGGGAACTAACACCGGGGAGCTGTTTTTT. Translating gives CASTVGTNTGELFF. V and J are TRBV19 and TRBJ2-2, with unresolved D. The V gene lost 7 bases and the J gene lost 2 bases, with 11 bases spanning the gap. Germline CDR1 LNHDA, CDR2 SQIVND (reference sequence). This CDR3 has 14 residues.

The CDR3 DNA reads as TGCGCCAGCAGCCAGACAGACAGGGACAATCAGCCCCAGCATTTT. Protein product: CASSQTDRDNQPQHF. V and J are TRBV4-1 and TRBJ1-5; TRBD1 matches at 7 bases. The CDR3 extends over 15 amino acids. Germline CDR1 and CDR2: MGHRA and YSYEKL. V lost 3 bases to trimming and J lost 3 bases; unmatched junction nucleotides: 5.

The chain employs TRBV9 and TRBJ2-3; TRBD1 agrees at 8 bases. This CDR3 comprises 17 residues. Germline CDR1 and CDR2: SGDLS and YYNGEE. Unmatched junction bases numbered 10, after V lost 1 base and J lost 3 bases. CDR3 loop: CASSVYPQGALTDTQYF. CDR3 coding DNA: TGTGCCAGCAGCGTATACCCTCAGGGGGCTCTGACAGATACGCAGTATTTT.

This chain uses TRBV5-4 with TRBJ1-2; TRBD1 aligns across 9 bases. Germline lookup yields CDR1 SGHNT and CDR2 YYREEE (reference sequence). This CDR3 is 14 amino acids long. The J segment lost 3 bases and the V segment lost 4 bases, leaving 4 bases of the junction unmatched. Here the CDR3 reads CASSPQGADYGYTF. The CDR3 bases are TGTGCCAGCAGCCCACAGGGGGCGGACTATGGCTACACCTTC.

This chain joins TRBV5-4 and TRBJ2-2; 10 bases agree with TRBD2. The germline V gene encodes CDR1 SGHNT and CDR2 YYREEE (reference sequence). V lost 3 bases and J lost 8; bases outside the gene matches: 13. The CDR3 extends over 17 amino acids. The CDR3 region has the DNA TGTGCCAGCAGCTCTAATCCCAGCGGGGGGGTCCAAGGGGAGCTGTTTTTT. Encoded protein: CASSSNPSGGVQGELFF.

The V and J genes are TRBV2 and TRBJ1-1; D gene uncertain. Deletions cut 5 bases from V and 4 bases from J, with 11 bases between. Germline V gives CDR1 SNHLY, CDR2 FYNNEI. CDR3 length: 13 residues. For the CDR3, the DNA is TGTGCCAGCAGTCCCGGGCCGGGCACTGAAGCTTTCTTT. Encoded protein: CASSPGPGTEAFF. The complete variable domain, with remaining parts taken from reference TRBV2 and TRBJ1-1, reads EPEVTQTPSHQVTQMGQEVILRCVPISNHLYFYWYRQILGQKVEFLVSFYNNEISEKSEIFDDQFSVERPDGSNFTLKIRSTKLEDSAMYFCASSPGPGTEAFFGQGTRLTVV.

A word on this clone: Other DNA sequences within the sample encode an identical CDR3. V is TRBV5-1 and J is TRBJ2-3; D is ambiguous. The CDR3 extends over 14 amino acids. Germline lookup yields CDR1 SGHRS and CDR2 YFSETQ. Trimming took off 3 bases at V and 0 bases at J, with 8 bases between the two ends. The CDR3 DNA reads as TGCGCCAGCAGCTCTGGGATTAGCACAGATACGCAGTATTTT. Protein: CASSSGISTDTQYF.

This clone was observed a single time. V is TRBV21-1 and J is TRBJ2-5; whether TRBD2, the table's D call, matches the DNA was not checked. TRBV21-1 is annotated as a pseudogene. This CDR3 is 14 amino acids long. CDR3 sequence (DNA): TGTGCCAGCAGCAAAGGTAGGAGGGAAGAGACCCAGTACTTC. Amino acids: CASSKGRREETQYF.

The rearrangement links TRBV11-2 to TRBJ1-2; perhaps TRBD1 as D (5 bases). Germline V lookup: CDR1 SGHAT, CDR2 FQNNGV. This CDR3 has 20 amino acids. The ends were cut back, 0 bases at V and 2 bases at J, with 25 bases in the middle. CDR3 residues: CASSLDMGNWEGAWNYGYTF. The CDR3 DNA reads as TGTGCCAGCAGCTTAGATATGGGAAACTGGGAAGGGGCTTGGAACTATGGCTACACCTTC.

V is TRBV30 and J is TRBJ1-2; 7 bases map to TRBD1. Trimming took 5 bases from V and 5 from J; bases not matched to a gene: 8. The V gene's germline CDR1 is GTSNPN and CDR2 SVGIG (reference sequence). There are 13 residues in the CDR3. The CDR3 DNA is TGTGCCTGGGGCAGGGGGGTCGGTTATGGCTACACCTTC. This codes for CAWGRGVGYGYTF.